This is a list of T cell receptor beta chains from one sample in a study of blood T cell repertoires in COVID-19. TCRdb keeps only in-frame clones here, not all; method: immunoSEQ multiplex PCR. Among about 80,000 clones, roughly 85% were seen once, and the ten largest hold 35% to 40%. Sample: peripheral blood. Receptors were obtained from a woman between 70 and 85 years old with acute or convalescent COVID-19. Both conserved end residues are part of each CDR3. A D gene is named only where the DNA matches it firmly. Clone size is given for some rows only: seen once, a few or many times, or a class if the clone is expanded.

length,J,size,D,V,CDR3,DNA
15,TRBJ2-5,NA,TRBD1,TRBV18,CASSPTRQGQETQYF,TGTGCCAGCTCACCAACGAGACAGGGCCAAGAGACCCAGTACTTC
14,TRBJ1-1,NA,TRBD1,TRBV5-1,CASNEQGMNTEAFF,TGCGCCAGCAACGAACAGGGGATGAACACTGAAGCTTTCTTT
17,TRBJ2-4,NA,TRBD2,TRBV3-1/TRBV3-2,CASSRSSGRAAKNIQYF,TGTGCCAGCAGCCGATCTTCGGGGAGGGCGGCCAAAAACATTCAGTACTTC
15,TRBJ1-2,NA,NA,TRBV7-9,CASSPPGQRPYGYTF,TGTGCCAGCAGCCCCCCGGGACAACGGCCCTATGGCTACACCTTC
11,TRBJ1-5,NA,TRBD1,TRBV2,CASSNGQGTHF,TGTGCCAGCAGTAACGGACAGGGAACGCATTTT
17,TRBJ2-1,NA,TRBD2,TRBV24-1,CATSDPGTSGSVGEQFF,TGTGCCACCAGTGATCCCGGGACTAGCGGGAGTGTTGGTGAGCAGTTCTTC
14,TRBJ1-1,NA,NA,TRBV5-1,CASSLTVLNTEAFF,TGCGCCAGCAGCCTGACAGTCCTGAACACTGAAGCTTTCTTT
16,TRBJ1-1,NA,NA,TRBV19,CASSPGGGARNTEAFF,TGTGCCAGTAGCCCCGGTGGGGGGGCCAGGAACACTGAAGCTTTCTTT
17,TRBJ1-2,once,NA,TRBV6-1,CASSESYSGVVSYGYTF,TGTGCCAGCAGTGAATCCTATTCAGGGGTCGTCAGCTATGGCTACACCTTC
13,TRBJ1-2,NA,TRBD1,TRBV6-6,CASSLQGAEGYTF,TGTGCCAGCAGTCTACAGGGGGCGGAGGGCTACACCTTC
15,TRBJ2-1,NA,NA,TRBV3-1/TRBV3-2,CASSPLRGVSNEQFF,TGTGCCAGCAGCCCCCTTCGCGGGGTTTCCAATGAGCAGTTCTTC
14,TRBJ2-6,once,NA,TRBV18,CASSPGGGANVLTF,TGTGCCAGCTCACCAGGAGGTGGGGCCAACGTCCTGACTTTC
16,TRBJ2-7,NA,NA,TRBV28,CASSLLPEAGKGEQYF,TGTGCCAGCAGTTTATTACCCGAAGCAGGGAAGGGCGAGCAGTACTTC
13,TRBJ1-3,few,NA,TRBV5-6,CASGLFSGNTIYF,TGTGCCAGCGGCCTTTTCTCTGGAAACACCATATATTTT
12,TRBJ2-1,NA,NA,TRBV7-3,CASSLLANEQFF,TGTGCCAGCAGCTTACTAGCGAATGAGCAGTTCTTC
14,TRBJ2-1,NA,NA,TRBV2,CASSEVRRSNEQFF,TGTGCCAGCAGTGAAGTCAGGAGGTCCAATGAGCAGTTCTTC
12,TRBJ2-1,NA,NA,TRBV5-4,CASSLEYNEQFF,TGTGCCAGCAGTCTGGAGTACAATGAGCAGTTCTTC
15,TRBJ1-1,NA,NA,TRBV7-2,CASSLGGGVNTEAFF,TGTGCCAGCAGCTTAGGAGGGGGGGTGAACACTGAAGCTTTCTTT
13,TRBJ2-5,NA,NA,TRBV12-3/TRBV12-4,CASSFGGGETQYF,TGTGCCAGCAGTTTTGGAGGTGGGGAGACCCAGTACTTC
18,TRBJ1-2,few,TRBD1,TRBV27,CASSPRGQGFGANYGYTF,TGTGCCAGCAGTCCTCGTGGACAGGGCTTCGGAGCTAACTATGGCTACACCTTC
15,TRBJ1-3,few,NA,TRBV6-6,CASSYYSRSGNTIYF,TGTGCCAGCAGTTACTACAGTCGGTCTGGAAACACCATATATTTT
14,TRBJ2-1,NA,NA,TRBV5-1,CASSHSQGRNEQFF,TGCGCCAGCAGCCATTCTCAGGGAAGGAATGAGCAGTTCTTC
17,TRBJ2-1,NA,TRBD2,TRBV7-3,CASSLRSGRAGYNEQFF,TGTGCCAGCAGCTTGCGAAGCGGGAGGGCCGGTTACAATGAGCAGTTCTTC
10,TRBJ1-2,NA,TRBD1,TRBV10-3,CATNQGDYTF,TGTGCCACCAATCAGGGGGACTACACCTTC
16,TRBJ2-1,NA,NA,TRBV7-3,CASSLRGIHPYNEQFF,TGTGCCAGCAGCTTAAGGGGCATACACCCTTACAATGAGCAGTTCTTC
18,TRBJ2-1,NA,TRBD1,TRBV9,CASSRGQGGPSSYNEQFF,TGTGCCAGCAGTAGAGGACAGGGTGGACCGAGCTCCTACAATGAGCAGTTCTTC
14,TRBJ1-4,NA,NA,TRBV5-1,CASSPREGLGKLFF,TGCGCCAGCAGTCCCAGGGAGGGTCTCGGAAAACTGTTTTTT
15,TRBJ1-4,NA,TRBD1,TRBV18,CASRETGATNEKLFF,TGTGCCAGCCGCGAGACAGGGGCAACTAATGAAAAACTGTTTTTT
12,TRBJ2-3,NA,NA,TRBV29-1,CSVNTVTDTQYF,TGCAGCGTTAATACAGTTACAGATACGCAGTATTTT
17,TRBJ1-4,NA,TRBD1,TRBV18,CASSGASPGQHNEKLFF,TGTGCCAGCTCAGGGGCCTCACCGGGACAGCATAATGAAAAACTGTTTTTT
15,TRBJ2-3,once,NA,TRBV4-1,CASSQDPGSKDTQYF,TGCGCCAGCAGCCAAGATCCGGGGTCGAAAGATACGCAGTATTTT
14,TRBJ1-2,NA,NA,TRBV19,CASIKDGLTYGYTF,TGTGCCAGTATAAAAGACGGACTAACTTATGGCTACACCTTC
15,TRBJ1-2,NA,TRBD1,TRBV3-1/TRBV3-2,CASSQVGTASYGYTF,TGTGCCAGCAGCCAAGTGGGGACAGCTTCCTATGGCTACACCTTC
15,TRBJ2-1,few,TRBD2,TRBV20-1,CSASSGGREYNEQFF,TGCAGTGCTAGTTCGGGCGGGAGAGAATACAATGAGCAGTTCTTC